This passage covers 15 T cell receptor beta chains from one sample sequenced in a study of OX40 agonist ivuxolimab in advanced cancers. The protocol was immunoSEQ multiplex PCR, while the TCRdb copy is restricted to in-frame clones and leaves out a portion. The data hold tens of thousands of clones, with about 87% observed a single time. Specimen: CD4+ or CD8+ T cells sorted from blood, collected in a trial of the OX40 agonist ivuxolimab. These receptors were taken from an adult with an advanced solid tumor such as melanoma, head and neck, liver or kidney cancer.

This rearrangement joins TRBV28 to TRBJ1-1; perhaps TRBD1 as D (6 bases). The CDR3 consists of 14 residues. CDR1 is MDHEN, CDR2 SYDVKM, per germline. Deletions cut 7 bases from V and 5 bases from J, with 17 bases between. CDR3 sequence: CASKVDDRRTEAFF. For the CDR3, the DNA is TGTGCCAGCAAGGTCGACGACAGGAGGACTGAAGCTTTCTTT.

This clone has only one observation. The chain uses TRBV27 and TRBJ2-1; 7 positions match TRBD2. Germline V gene sequence: CDR1 MNHEY, CDR2 SMNVEV (reference sequence). The CDR3 runs to 15 residues. The junction had 8 bases not matched to a gene; V was cut back by 3 bases and J by 6 bases. DNA for the CDR3: TGTGCCAGCAGTTTGGGAGCTAGCGGCCTCAATGAGCAGTTCTTC. Residues: CASSLGASGLNEQFF.

The rearrangement joins TRBV4-2 to TRBJ2-1, with TRBD2 identical over 8 bases. The CDR3 loop spans 22 amino acids. V trimming: 0 bases; J trimming: 7 bases; junction bases outside the gene matches: 26. Germline V gene data show CDR1 as LGHNA and CDR2 as YNFKEQ. DNA for the CDR3: TGTGCCAGCAGCCAAGAACCATCCATTCCCCTCACGAGCGGGAGTTCTTTTAATGAGCAGTTCTTC. Amino acids: CASSQEPSIPLTSGSSFNEQFF.

J is TRBJ2-1 and V is TRBV28; 10 bases map to TRBD2. The CDR3 is 16 residues long. J was trimmed by 7 bases and V by 5 bases; bases with no gene match: 11. CDR1 MDHEN and CDR2 SYDVKM come from the germline V gene. CDR3 nucleotides: TGTGCCAGCAGTCCGTCAGGAGCGGGAGGGTGGAATGAGCAGTTCTTC. It yields the protein CASSPSGAGGWNEQFF. Full variable domain (remainder filled in from reference TRBV28 and TRBJ2-1): DVKVTQSSRYLVKRTGEKVFLECVQDMDHENMFWYRQDPGLGLRLIYFSYDVKMKEKGDIPEGYSVSREKKERFSLILESASTNQTSMYLCASSPSGAGGWNEQFFGPGTRLTVL.

V usage is TRBV18 and J usage is TRBJ2-7; weak D call: TRBD1 (5 bases). The CDR3 loop spans 15 amino acids. Germline V gives CDR1 KGHSH, CDR2 LQKENI. V lost 4 bases, J lost 3 bases, and 16 bases lay in between. Here the CDR3 reads CASSRSNDRFYEQYF. DNA of the CDR3: TGTGCCAGCTCACGGTCAAACGACAGATTCTACGAGCAGTACTTC. The complete variable domain, with remaining parts taken from reference TRBV18 and TRBJ2-7, reads NAGVMQNPRHLVRRRGQEARLRCSPMKGHSHVYWYRQLPEEGLKFMVYLQKENIIDESGMPKERFSAEFPKEGPSILRIQQVVRGDSAAYFCASSRSNDRFYEQYFGPGTRLTVT.

This clone turned up a few times. The chain links TRBV7-9 to TRBJ1-2, with D perhaps matching TRBD1 (5 bases). The CDR3 is made up of 15 amino acids. Trimming removed 4 bases at V and 4 bases at J, with 16 bases between. Germline V gives CDR1 SEHNR, CDR2 FQNEAQ (reference sequence). The CDR3 reads CASSSEYIDSYGYTF. The CDR3 nucleotides are TGTGCCAGCAGCTCTGAATATATTGACAGCTATGGCTACACCTTC.

The chain combines TRBV28 with TRBJ2-7, with D perhaps matching TRBD1 or TRBD2 (6 bases each). In germline, CDR1 is MDHEN, CDR2 SYDVKM. V lost 8 bases and J lost 2, with 16 bases in between. The CDR3 covers 14 residues. The CDR3 loop reads CASRPGAITYEQYF. The CDR3 DNA is TGTGCCAGCCGGCCGGGGGCAATTACCTACGAGCAGTACTTC.

The V call is TRBV2, the J call TRBJ1-5; D not resolved. The CDR3 is 14 residues long. Germline V gene sequence: CDR1 SNHLY, CDR2 FYNNEI. The V and J ends lost 8 bases and 0 bases respectively, with 11 bases between them. CDR3 sequence: CASAKQTSNQPQHF. The CDR3 coding sequence is TGTGCCAGCGCCAAACAGACTAGCAATCAGCCCCAGCATTTT.

V and J are TRBV25-1 and TRBJ2-7; 7 bases align to TRBD1. This CDR3 is 13 amino acids long. The trim removed 4 bases at V and 3 bases at J, leaving 3 bases unmatched. Germline CDR1 and CDR2: MGHDK and SYGVNS. CDR3 protein: CASSGGGRYEQYF. For the CDR3, the DNA is TGTGCCAGCAGTGGAGGGGGCCGCTACGAGCAGTACTTC.

The chain uses TRBV11-1 and TRBJ2-2; 7 bases are a match to TRBD1. V was pared by 1 base and J by 4 bases, with 9 bases of the junction left unmatched. The CDR3 runs 17 residues. Looked up from germline, CDR1 is SGHAT and CDR2 is FQDESV (reference sequence). DNA of the CDR3: TGTGCCAGCAGCTTAGGTCCGGGACAGATCGTCACCGGGGAGCTGTTTTTT. As protein: CASSLGPGQIVTGELFF.

This rearrangement joins TRBV4-2 to TRBJ2-2; D is ambiguous. CDR1 and CDR2 (germline): LGHNA, YNFKEQ. This CDR3 is built from 14 residues. V lost 0 bases and J 6 bases, leaving 8 bases between the germline ends. CDR3 sequence: CASSQERVSGELFF. CDR3 DNA: TGTGCCAGCAGCCAAGAACGGGTCTCCGGGGAGCTGTTTTTT.

The chain joins TRBV28 to TRBJ2-1; tentative D call: TRBD1 (5 bases). Germline loops: CDR1 MDHEN, CDR2 SYDVKM. Between the trimmed V and J ends, which lost 8 bases and 5 bases, there was a span of 10 bases. This CDR3 has 12 amino acids. CDR3 DNA sequence: TGTGCCAGCGGGGCGATCCACAATGAGCAGTTCTTC. Translated: CASGAIHNEQFF. Variable domain in full (rest from reference TRBV28 and TRBJ2-1): DVKVTQSSRYLVKRTGEKVFLECVQDMDHENMFWYRQDPGLGLRLIYFSYDVKMKEKGDIPEGYSVSREKKERFSLILESASTNQTSMYLCASGAIHNEQFFGPGTRLTVL.

The chain links TRBV14 to TRBJ1-5; no definite D call. The CDR3 is 16 amino acids. V gave up 1 base and J gave up 3 bases, with 13 bases separating them. In germline, CDR1 is SGHDN, CDR2 FVKESK. CDR3 protein: CASSQGRTSHNQPQHF. The DNA of the CDR3 is TGTGCCAGCAGCCAAGGTAGGACCAGCCACAATCAGCCCCAGCATTTT.

V is TRBV6-5 and J is TRBJ1-5; TRBD1 matches at 8 bases. The trim removed 6 bases at V and 1 base at J, leaving 5 bases unmatched. Germline V gives CDR1 MNHEY, CDR2 SVGAGI. This CDR3 contains 15 residues. The CDR3 spells CASSPTGASNQPQHF. The CDR3 nucleotides are TGTGCCAGCAGCCCGACAGGGGCGAGCAATCAGCCCCAGCATTTT.

CDR3 bases: TGCGCCAGCAGCCTCGGACTAGCGGGAGGGAAGGAGACCCAGTACTTC. This codes for CASSLGLAGGKETQYF. The V gene is TRBV5-1, the J gene TRBJ2-5, with 15 bases fitting TRBD2. Germline CDR1 SGHRS, CDR2 YFSETQ. The CDR3 totals 16 residues. V lost 4 bases and J lost 5; bases outside the gene matches: 6.